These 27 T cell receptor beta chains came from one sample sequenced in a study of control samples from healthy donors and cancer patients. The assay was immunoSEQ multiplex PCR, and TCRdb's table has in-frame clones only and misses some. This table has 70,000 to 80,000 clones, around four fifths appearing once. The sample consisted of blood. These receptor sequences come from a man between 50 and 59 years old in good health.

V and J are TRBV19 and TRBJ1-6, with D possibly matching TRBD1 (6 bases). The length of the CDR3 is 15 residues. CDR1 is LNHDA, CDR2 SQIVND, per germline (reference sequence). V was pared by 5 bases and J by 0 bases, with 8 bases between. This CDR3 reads CASSDRSSYNSPLHF. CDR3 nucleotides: TGTGCCAGTAGTGACAGGTCCTCCTATAATTCACCCCTCCACTTT.

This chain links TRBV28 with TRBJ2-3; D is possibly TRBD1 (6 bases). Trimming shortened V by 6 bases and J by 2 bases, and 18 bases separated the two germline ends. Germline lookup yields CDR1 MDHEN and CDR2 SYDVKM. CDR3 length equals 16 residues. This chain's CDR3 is CASRFHREKHTDTQYF. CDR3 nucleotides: TGTGCCAGCAGATTCCACAGGGAAAAACACACAGATACGCAGTATTTT.

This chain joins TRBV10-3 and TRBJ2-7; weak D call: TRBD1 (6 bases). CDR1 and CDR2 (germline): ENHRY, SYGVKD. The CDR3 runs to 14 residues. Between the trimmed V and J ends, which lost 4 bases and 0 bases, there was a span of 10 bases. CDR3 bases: TGTGCCATCAGTGGGGGACAAATCTCCTACGAGCAGTACTTC. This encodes CAISGGQISYEQYF.

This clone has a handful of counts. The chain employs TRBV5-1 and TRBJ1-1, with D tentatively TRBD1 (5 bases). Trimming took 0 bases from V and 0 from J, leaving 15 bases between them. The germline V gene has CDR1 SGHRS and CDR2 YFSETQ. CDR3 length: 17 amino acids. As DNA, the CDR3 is TGCGCCAGCAGCTTGGCTGGAATCGGGGGAATGAACACTGAAGCTTTCTTT. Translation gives CASSLAGIGGMNTEAFF.

CDR3 sequence reads: CSASSGQAGYF. For the CDR3, the DNA is TGCAGTGCTAGTTCCGGACAAGCGGGGTACTTC. The chain links TRBV20-1 to TRBJ2-5; weak D call: TRBD2 (6 bases). Germline CDR1 DFQATT, CDR2 SNEGSKA (reference sequence). The V end lost 3 bases, the J end lost 13 bases, and 15 bases lay between the germline ends. This CDR3 is 11 amino acids long.

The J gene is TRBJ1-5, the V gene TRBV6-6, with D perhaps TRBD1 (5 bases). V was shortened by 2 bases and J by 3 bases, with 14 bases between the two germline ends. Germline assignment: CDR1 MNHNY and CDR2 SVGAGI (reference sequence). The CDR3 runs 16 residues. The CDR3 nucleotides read TGTGCCAGCAGTTACCCTCAGGGTGGAAACAATCAGCCCCAGCATTTT. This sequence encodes CASSYPQGGNNQPQHF.

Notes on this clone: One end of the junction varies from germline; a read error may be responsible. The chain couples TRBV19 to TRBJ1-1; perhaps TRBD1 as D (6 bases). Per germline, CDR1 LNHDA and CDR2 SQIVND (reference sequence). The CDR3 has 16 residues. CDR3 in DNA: TGTGCCAGTAGTATAGCGAAGAGGACAGTGAAGACTGAAGCTTTCTTT. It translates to CASSIAKRTVKTEAFF.

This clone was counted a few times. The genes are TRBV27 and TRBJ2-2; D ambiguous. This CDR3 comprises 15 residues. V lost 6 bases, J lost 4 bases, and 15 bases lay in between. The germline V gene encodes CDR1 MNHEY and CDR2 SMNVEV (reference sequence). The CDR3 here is CASSLALGFTGELFF. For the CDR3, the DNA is TGTGCCAGCAGCCTGGCTCTAGGGTTCACCGGGGAGCTGTTTTTT.

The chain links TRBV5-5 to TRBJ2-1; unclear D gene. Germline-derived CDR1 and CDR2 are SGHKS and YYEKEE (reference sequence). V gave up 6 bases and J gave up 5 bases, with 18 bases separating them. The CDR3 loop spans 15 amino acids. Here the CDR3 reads CASTEDPFLDNEQFF. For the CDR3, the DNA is TGTGCCAGCACCGAAGACCCATTTCTGGACAATGAGCAGTTCTTC. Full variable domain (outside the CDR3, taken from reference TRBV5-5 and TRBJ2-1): DAGVTQSPTHLIKTRGQQVTLRCSPISGHKSVSWYQQVLGQGPQFIFQYYEKEERGRGNFPDRFSARQFPNYSSELNVNALLLGDSALYLCASTEDPFLDNEQFFGPGTRLTVL.

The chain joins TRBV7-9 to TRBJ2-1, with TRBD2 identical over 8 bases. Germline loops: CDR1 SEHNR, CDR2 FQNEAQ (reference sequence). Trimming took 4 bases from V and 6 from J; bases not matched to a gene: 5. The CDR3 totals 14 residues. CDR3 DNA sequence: TGTGCCAGCAGCTCCGGACTAGCAAGCAATGAGCAGTTCTTC. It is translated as CASSSGLASNEQFF.

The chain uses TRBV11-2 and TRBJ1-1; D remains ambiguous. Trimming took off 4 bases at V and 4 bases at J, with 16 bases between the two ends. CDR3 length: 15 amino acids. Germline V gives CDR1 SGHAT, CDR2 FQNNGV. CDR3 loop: CASSSLRGLGTEAFF. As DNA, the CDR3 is TGTGCCAGCAGCTCCTTGAGAGGTTTGGGCACTGAAGCTTTCTTT.

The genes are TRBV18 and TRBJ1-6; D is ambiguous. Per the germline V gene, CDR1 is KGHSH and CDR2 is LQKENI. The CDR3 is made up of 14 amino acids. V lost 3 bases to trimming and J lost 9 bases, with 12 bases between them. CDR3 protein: CASSPAGMGSPLHF. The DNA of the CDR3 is TGTGCCAGCTCACCCGCGGGGATGGGTTCACCCCTCCACTTT.

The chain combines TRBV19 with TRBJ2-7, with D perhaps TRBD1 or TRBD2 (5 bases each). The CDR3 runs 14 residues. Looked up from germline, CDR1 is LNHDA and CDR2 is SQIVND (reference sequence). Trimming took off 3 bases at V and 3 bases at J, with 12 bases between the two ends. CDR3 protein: CASSMGVINYEQYF. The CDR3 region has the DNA TGTGCCAGTAGTATGGGGGTAATCAACTACGAGCAGTACTTC.

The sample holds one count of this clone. The CDR3 nucleotides read TGTGCTAGTGCCTCGGGACTAACCCCCTACAATGAGCAGTTCTTC. Translation: CASASGLTPYNEQFF. The chain carries TRBV12-5 and TRBJ2-1; TRBD2 agrees at 7 bases. CDR3 length: 15 amino acids. Germline V gene data show CDR1 as LGHNT and CDR2 as FRNRAP. V trimming: 7 bases; J trimming: 2 bases; junction bases outside the gene matches: 8.

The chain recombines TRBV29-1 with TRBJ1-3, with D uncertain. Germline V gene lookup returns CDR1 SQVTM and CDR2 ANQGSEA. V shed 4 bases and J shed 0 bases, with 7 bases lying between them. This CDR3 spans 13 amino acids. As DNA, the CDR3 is TGCAGCGTTGGTGACCTCTCTGGAAACACCATATATTTT. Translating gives CSVGDLSGNTIYF.

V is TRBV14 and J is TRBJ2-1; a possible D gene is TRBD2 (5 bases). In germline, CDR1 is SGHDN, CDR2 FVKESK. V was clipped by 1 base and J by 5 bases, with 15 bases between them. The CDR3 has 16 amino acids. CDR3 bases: TGTGCCAGCAGCCAAGTGGGAGACTTTCCAAACAATGAGCAGTTCTTC. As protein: CASSQVGDFPNNEQFF.

The CDR3 bases are TGTGCCAGTAGTATAAAAGGACAGGGATATACGCAGTATTTT. Residues: CASSIKGQGYTQYF. The genes are TRBV19 and TRBJ2-3; 8 bases match TRBD1. This CDR3 is built from 14 residues. Germline V lookup: CDR1 LNHDA, CDR2 SQIVND (reference sequence). Trimming at V came to 2 bases and at J to 7 bases, leaving 5 bases not matched to a gene.

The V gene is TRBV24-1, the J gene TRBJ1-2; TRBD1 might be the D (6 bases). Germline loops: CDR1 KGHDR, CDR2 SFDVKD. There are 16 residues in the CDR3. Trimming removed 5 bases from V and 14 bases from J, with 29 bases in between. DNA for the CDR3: TGTGCCACCAGTGGAAGTTCGGGACAACCTACTATGGGATTGACCTTC. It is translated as CATSGSSGQPTMGLTF.

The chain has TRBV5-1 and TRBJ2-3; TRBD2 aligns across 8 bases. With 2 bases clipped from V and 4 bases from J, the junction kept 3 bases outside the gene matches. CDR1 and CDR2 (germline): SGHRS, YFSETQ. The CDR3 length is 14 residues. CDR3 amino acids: CASSFLAGPDTQYF. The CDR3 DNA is TGCGCCAGCAGCTTCCTAGCGGGCCCAGATACGCAGTATTTT.

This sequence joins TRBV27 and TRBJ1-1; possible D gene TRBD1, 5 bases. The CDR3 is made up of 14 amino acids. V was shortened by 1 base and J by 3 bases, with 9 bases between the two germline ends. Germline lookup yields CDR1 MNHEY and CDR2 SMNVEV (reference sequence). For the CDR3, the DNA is TGTGCCAGCAGTTTATGGGACTTCGACACTGAAGCTTTCTTT. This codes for CASSLWDFDTEAFF.

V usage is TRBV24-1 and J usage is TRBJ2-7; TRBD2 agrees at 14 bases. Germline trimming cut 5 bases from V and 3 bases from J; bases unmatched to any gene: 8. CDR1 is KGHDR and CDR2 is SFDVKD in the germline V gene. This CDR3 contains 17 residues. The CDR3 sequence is CATSAPSGTSGSYEQYF. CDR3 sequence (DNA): TGTGCCACCAGTGCCCCCTCCGGGACTAGCGGGAGCTACGAGCAGTACTTC.

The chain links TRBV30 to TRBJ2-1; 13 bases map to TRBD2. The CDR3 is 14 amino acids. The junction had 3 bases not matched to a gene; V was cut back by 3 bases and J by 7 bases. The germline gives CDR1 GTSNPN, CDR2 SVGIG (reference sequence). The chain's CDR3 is CAWRLAGGGNEQFF. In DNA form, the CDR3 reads TGTGCCTGGAGACTAGCGGGAGGGGGTAATGAGCAGTTCTTC.

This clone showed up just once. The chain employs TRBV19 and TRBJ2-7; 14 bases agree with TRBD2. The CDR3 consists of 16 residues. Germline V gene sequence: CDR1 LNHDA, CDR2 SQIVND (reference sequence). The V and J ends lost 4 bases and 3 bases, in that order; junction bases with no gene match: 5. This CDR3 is CASSTGTSGSLYEQYF. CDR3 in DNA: TGTGCCAGTAGTACAGGGACTAGCGGGAGTCTCTACGAGCAGTACTTC.

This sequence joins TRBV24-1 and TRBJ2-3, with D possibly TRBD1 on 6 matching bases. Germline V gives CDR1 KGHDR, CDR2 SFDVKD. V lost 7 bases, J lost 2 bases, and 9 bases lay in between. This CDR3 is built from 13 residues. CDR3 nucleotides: TGTGCCACCAGGGACAGCAACACAGATACGCAGTATTTT. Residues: CATRDSNTDTQYF.

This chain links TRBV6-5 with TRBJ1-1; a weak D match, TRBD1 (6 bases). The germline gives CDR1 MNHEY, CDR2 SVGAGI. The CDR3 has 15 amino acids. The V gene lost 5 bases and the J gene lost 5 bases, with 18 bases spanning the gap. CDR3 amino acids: CASSRQQGGRTEAFF. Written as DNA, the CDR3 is TGTGCCAGCAGTAGACAACAGGGAGGGCGTACTGAAGCTTTCTTT.

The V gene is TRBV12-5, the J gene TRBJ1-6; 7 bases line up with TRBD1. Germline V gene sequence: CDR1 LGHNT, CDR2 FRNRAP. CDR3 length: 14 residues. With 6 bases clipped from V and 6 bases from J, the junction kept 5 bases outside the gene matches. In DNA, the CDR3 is TGTGCTAGTGGCCCCGACAGGGTTAATTCACCCCTCCACTTT. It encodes CASGPDRVNSPLHF.

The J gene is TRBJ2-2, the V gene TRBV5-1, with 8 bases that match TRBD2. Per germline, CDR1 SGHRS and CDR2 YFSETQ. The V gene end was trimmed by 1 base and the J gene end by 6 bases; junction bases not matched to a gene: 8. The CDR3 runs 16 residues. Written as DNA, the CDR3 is TGCGCCAGCAGCTTGAACGGGAGGGGAATTCCCGGGGAGCTGTTTTTT. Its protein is CASSLNGRGIPGELFF.